This record covers a single T cell receptor beta chain. As yet, its antigen is unknown. Since the CDR3 does not end with the conserved phenylalanine or tryptophan, this likely comes from a read error. The library came from three nested PCR rounds adapted from ARM-PCR protocols. TCRdb re-derived calls from the multiplex PCR reads in MiXCR, one entry per CDR3 protein. Here the sample spans about 43,000 distinct CDR3 sequences, 60% being singletons. The data are from a study of tumor and adjacent non-tumor tissue in lung cancer. Study-level findings and limits: Patients with more diverse tumor TCRs had worse survival. Tumor tissue had significantly higher TCR diversity than normal lung. Normal lung showed higher cumulative top 100 clone frequency than tumor.

This sample's RNA came from whole unsorted tissue. Distant lung tissue was collected more than 3 cm away from the tumor edge. Between August and November 2014, newly diagnosed, chemotherapy-naive lung cancer patients underwent thoracic surgery in China. CDR1 is SQVTM, CDR2 ANQGSEA, per germline. The CDR3 spans 13 residues. V lost 4 bases to trimming and J lost 6 bases, with 16 bases between them. The sequence was obtained from a man aged 50-60 years with non-small cell lung cancer. The specimen was distant non-tumor lung tissue. V usage is TRBV29-1 and J usage is TRBJ2-7, with D maybe TRBD1 (6 bases). The CDR3 region is CSVVEQGDVEQYI. CDR3 DNA: TGCAGCGTTGTGGAACAGGGAGATGTCGAGCAGTACATC.